This record looks at one TCR beta chain sequence and its context. V was pared by 5 bases and J by 0 bases, with 17 bases between. The CDR3 length is 16 residues. Germline CDR1 reads MGHRA; CDR2 reads YSYEKL. TCRdb's table, derived via immunoSEQ multiplex PCR, lists solely in-frame clones and lacks some. Of around 2.1 million clones detected, about 93% appear once; the ten largest clones hold 1.7%. This entry belongs to a study of shared clonotypes between healthy human individuals. Naive CD8 cells were CD45RO-negative, positively selected for CCR7, excluding terminally differentiated effector memory CD45RA+ cells.

The origin of this receptor is a man aged 18 to 30 in good health. Some clones in this sample may be carry-over from other donors' samples. The sequencing input was naive CD8+ T cells from PBMCs. The rearrangement uses TRBV4-1 and TRBJ2-7; a weak D match, TRBD2 (5 bases). CDR3 bases: TGCGCCAGCAGCGGACTTCGTACGGGTCGCTCCTACGAGCAGTACTTC. It specifies CASSGLRTGRSYEQYF.